Given below is one TCR beta chain in context. Its antigen is still unknown. Germline values: CDR1 SGHNT, CDR2 YYREEE (reference sequence). The CDR3 runs to 18 residues. Trimming removed 0 bases at V and 5 bases at J, with 23 bases between. These data are taken from a study of T cells in Graves' hyperthyroidism and ophthalmopathy. The TCR beta CDR3 regions underwent amplification using RNA transcripts as the source. First-round RT-PCR of the TCR CDR3 relied on the HTBI primer set. From the multiplex PCR reads, TCRdb called clonotypes with MiXCR, one entry per CDR3 protein. The data show some 700,000 distinct CDR3 sequences, 15% to 20% seen once. Graves' hyperthyroidism was deemed stable absent ophthalmopathy progression within 18 months. Aged 18 to 65, the patients had hyperthyroidism that was newly diagnosed and had lasted under 2 months. It was uncontrolled infection, other autoimmune disease, pregnancy or lactation that excluded patients.

Points from the study as a whole: A model of 13 V-J features distinguished ophthalmopathy from stable hyperthyroidism.

The sample taken for sequencing was blood. This sequence joins TRBV5-4 and TRBJ2-5, with a weak D call TRBD2 (6 bases). This clonotype was obtained from a man aged 50 to 59 with Graves' hyperthyroidism. The CDR3 protein is CASSLGLQLATNHETQYF. The CDR3 nucleotides are TGTGCCAGCAGCTTGGGCCTTCAGCTAGCGACAAATCATGAGACCCAGTACTTC.